One and the same sample provided the 20 T cell receptor beta chains below, sequenced in a study of shared clonotypes between healthy human individuals. Some clones are missing from TCRdb's copy, which holds only in-frame ones; the method was immunoSEQ multiplex PCR. The repertoire holds about 1 million clones, with around 78% as singletons. Sequencing was carried out using memory CD4+ T cells from PBMCs. Subset reported: CD45RA-negative fraction. These receptors came from a man younger than 35 in good health. Some clones in this sample may be carry-over from other donors' samples.

The gene calls are TRBV15 and TRBJ1-4; the match to TRBD1 covers 7 bases. Germline CDR1 LNHNV, CDR2 YYDKDF (reference sequence). This CDR3 is built from 21 residues. Trimming cost V 0 bases and J 0 bases; bases outside gene matches: 16. CDR3 bases: TGTGCCACCAGCAGAGATCTTGAGACAGGGCCGTTCCTTGCAACTAATGAAAAACTGTTTTTT. Encoded protein: CATSRDLETGPFLATNEKLFF.

This clone came up once. The chain uses TRBV19 and TRBJ2-3, with D maybe TRBD1 (5 bases). The CDR3 runs to 13 residues. Germline V gene data show CDR1 as LNHDA and CDR2 as SQIVND (reference sequence). V was shortened by 4 bases and J by 5 bases, with 10 bases between the two germline ends. For the CDR3, the DNA is TGTGCCAGTAGTAACCCAGGGCAAGATACGCAGTATTTT. Translating gives CASSNPGQDTQYF.

The rearrangement links TRBV5-4 to TRBJ2-1; 8 positions match TRBD2. The V and J ends lost 0 bases and 7 bases, in that order; junction bases with no gene match: 3. Per germline, CDR1 SGHNT and CDR2 YYREEE (reference sequence). The CDR3 runs to 14 residues. The chain's CDR3 is CASSLGVAGNEQFF. As DNA, the CDR3 is TGTGCCAGCAGCTTGGGGGTAGCGGGGAATGAGCAGTTCTTC.

V gene TRBV2 combines with J gene TRBJ2-5, with D possibly being TRBD2 (5 bases). Germline V gene lookup returns CDR1 SNHLY and CDR2 FYNNEI. V was shortened by 7 bases and J by 1 base, with 10 bases between the two germline ends. The CDR3 length is 13 residues. In DNA, the CDR3 is TGTGCCAGCACGGGGAGTTCCCAAGAGACCCAGTACTTC. It translates to CASTGSSQETQYF.

V gene TRBV10-2 combines with J gene TRBJ1-4, with D unclear. Germline V gene sequence: CDR1 WSHSY, CDR2 SAAADI. Between the trimmed V and J ends, which lost 1 base and 8 bases, there was a span of 5 bases. The CDR3 extends over 12 amino acids. The CDR3 DNA reads TGCGCCAGCAGTGAGTTGGTGGAAAAACTGTTTTTT. Translated: CASSELVEKLFF.

The chain employs TRBV6-1 and TRBJ2-3; the D gene could be TRBD1 or TRBD2 (5 bases each). The CDR3 spans 15 residues. The V and J ends lost 7 bases and 10 bases respectively, with 24 bases between them. CDR1 and CDR2 (germline): MNHNS, SASEGT. CDR3 loop: CASNKSGTQSGAQYF. The CDR3 DNA follows: TGTGCCAGCAACAAGTCGGGGACCCAATCAGGCGCGCAGTATTTT.

J is TRBJ2-7 and V is TRBV9; a possible D gene is TRBD1 (8 bases). CDR3 length equals 14 residues. Trimming cost V 4 bases and J 5 bases, with 16 bases left between them. The germline CDR1 and CDR2 sequences are SGDLS and YYNGEE. In DNA form, the CDR3 reads TGTGCCAGCAGCCCATGGACAGGGAGGGACGAGCAGTACTTC. It translates to CASSPWTGRDEQYF.

This chain joins TRBV28 and TRBJ1-5, with D maybe TRBD1 (5 bases). Germline V lookup: CDR1 MDHEN, CDR2 SYDVKM. This CDR3 spans 14 amino acids. Deletions cut 8 bases from V and 8 bases from J, with 19 bases between. The CDR3 sequence: CASDLEQGSEPQHF. The DNA for the CDR3 is TGTGCCAGCGACCTAGAGCAGGGCAGCGAGCCCCAGCATTTT.

This sequence joins TRBV7-2 and TRBJ2-5; unclear D gene. Germline assignment: CDR1 SGHTA and CDR2 FQGNSA. V was clipped by 5 bases and J by 2 bases, with 12 bases between them. CDR3 length: 14 amino acids. The DNA for the CDR3 is TGTGCCAGCAGCCCCACCCAGGCTCAAGAGACCCAGTACTTC. Its translation: CASSPTQAQETQYF.

The rearrangement uses TRBV7-8 and TRBJ2-7, with TRBD2 matching over 11 bases. The CDR3 length is 14 residues. CDR1 is SGHVS, CDR2 FQNEAQ, per germline. The trim removed 5 bases at V and 3 bases at J, leaving 3 bases unmatched. The CDR3 DNA reads as TGTGCCAGCAGCCAAGGGACTAGCGGCTACGAGCAGTACTTC. Translation gives CASSQGTSGYEQYF.

The J gene is TRBJ1-1, the V gene TRBV4-1, with 7 bases that match TRBD1. The CDR3 is 16 amino acids. Germline V gives CDR1 MGHRA, CDR2 YSYEKL. After removal of 1 base from V and 0 bases from J, the junction contained 5 bases not matched to a gene. The CDR3 DNA follows: TGCGCCAGCAGCCAAGGGGGACAGCGTTTGAACACTGAAGCTTTCTTT. Residues: CASSQGGQRLNTEAFF.

J is TRBJ1-5 and V is TRBV29-1; tentatively, D is TRBD1 (6 bases). Looked up from germline, CDR1 is SQVTM and CDR2 is ANQGSEA. The CDR3 length is 13 residues. V lost 5 bases and J 5 bases, leaving 13 bases between the germline ends. The CDR3 region is CSVCRDKDQPQHF. The CDR3 DNA is TGCAGCGTTTGCCGGGACAAGGATCAGCCCCAGCATTTT.

The gene calls are TRBV6-1 and TRBJ2-1; D unclear. The germline gives CDR1 MNHNS, CDR2 SASEGT. V lost 4 bases, J lost 3 bases, and 7 bases lay in between. The CDR3 length is 13 residues. The CDR3 DNA is TGTGCCAGCAGTGTTGCAGACTACAATGAGCAGTTCTTC. Translated, it gives CASSVADYNEQFF.

The gene calls are TRBV18 and TRBJ1-1, with D tentatively TRBD1 (5 bases). The CDR3 covers 13 residues. The V end lost 6 bases, the J end lost 3 bases, and 11 bases lay between the germline ends. From germline, CDR1 is KGHSH and CDR2 LQKENI. As DNA, the CDR3 is TGTGCCAGCTCCCCCCGGGGGTACACTGAAGCTTTCTTT. It codes for CASSPRGYTEAFF.

V gene TRBV7-2 combines with J gene TRBJ1-1; 9 positions agree with TRBD1. The germline CDR1 and CDR2 sequences are SGHTA and FQGNSA. V lost 3 bases and J lost 13; bases outside the gene matches: 9. There are 13 residues in the CDR3. The CDR3 bases are TGTGCCAGCAGCTTCATGAGGACAGGGGATTTTTTCTTT. It encodes CASSFMRTGDFFF.

A note on this clone: The junction does not match germline at one end; this may be a read error. This chain links TRBV6-5 with TRBJ2-5; a possible D gene is TRBD1 (6 bases). This CDR3 comprises 14 residues. The germline V gene has CDR1 MNHEY and CDR2 SVGAGI. CDR3 in DNA: TGTGCCACCAGTACCCGGGACAACCAAGAGACCCAGTACTTC. Its translation is CATSTRDNQETQYF.

The chain carries TRBV30 and TRBJ1-2, with D possibly TRBD1 on 5 matching bases. V lost 5 bases, J lost 2 bases, and 12 bases lay in between. Germline assignment: CDR1 GTSNPN and CDR2 SVGIG (reference sequence). This CDR3 spans 13 amino acids. CDR3 protein: CAWGRGENYGYTF. The DNA of the CDR3 is TGTGCCTGGGGAAGAGGGGAAAACTATGGCTACACCTTC.

The chain employs TRBV11-2 and TRBJ2-5; D ambiguous. The CDR3 extends over 15 amino acids. CDR1 is SGHAT, CDR2 FQNNGV, per germline. The V end was cut by 4 bases, the J end by 5 bases, with 17 bases between. Written as DNA, the CDR3 is TGTGCCAGCAGCTACCAACGGACCTACGAGGAGACCCAGTACTTC. It translates to CASSYQRTYEETQYF.

The chain recombines TRBV18 with TRBJ1-1; 7 positions agree with TRBD1. Germline V gene lookup returns CDR1 KGHSH and CDR2 LQKENI. The CDR3 contains 16 residues. Trimming removed 2 bases from V and 1 base from J; junction bases left unmatched: 7. The CDR3, as DNA: TGTGCCAGCTCACCAGGGACAGCATTTACGAACACTGAAGCTTTCTTT. It codes for CASSPGTAFTNTEAFF.

In regard to this clone: The same CDR3 is also encoded by other DNA sequences in this sample. The gene calls are TRBV5-4 and TRBJ2-5; 10 bases agree with TRBD2. The CDR3 consists of 13 residues. Germline trimming cut 4 bases from V and 6 bases from J; bases unmatched to any gene: 3. CDR1 is SGHNT and CDR2 is YYREEE in the germline V gene (reference sequence). The CDR3 is CASSPSGRQTQYF. In DNA, the CDR3 is TGTGCCAGCAGCCCTAGCGGGAGACAGACCCAGTACTTC.